This entry lists 26 T cell receptor beta chains sequenced from one sample in a study of cytomegalovirus exposure and HLA in healthy donors. Repertoires were generated with immunoSEQ multiplex PCR, while TCRdb's copy carries only in-frame clones and drops some. The sample lists some 240,000 clones; 83% were seen once. Specimen: PBMCs. All receptors derive from a woman aged 18 to 35 in good health and CMV-seronegative.

This clone showed up many times. The chain uses TRBV11-3 and TRBJ1-5, with 7 bases aligning to TRBD1. V lost 10 bases to trimming and J lost 7 bases; unmatched junction nucleotides: 16. Germline CDR1 is SGHNT and CDR2 is YENEEA. The CDR3 has 15 amino acids. In nucleotides, the CDR3 is TGTGCCATTCTGAAGATGGCGACAGGGAGACAGCCCCAGCATTTT. Its protein is CAILKMATGRQPQHF.

The genes are TRBV7-2 and TRBJ2-5, with D hard to call. Germline CDR1 reads SGHTA; CDR2 reads FQGNSA. Trimming removed 1 base from V and 4 bases from J, with 13 bases in between. This CDR3 region has 15 residues. The CDR3 DNA reads as TGTGCCAGCAGCTTAGGGTTTGGCGGCAGAGAGACCCAGTACTTC. The encoded protein is CASSLGFGGRETQYF.

The chain is built from TRBV7-3 and TRBJ2-1; tentative D call: TRBD2 (5 bases). CDR3 length: 15 residues. The germline V and J ends were trimmed by 2 bases and 4 bases, with 12 bases remaining between them. CDR1 and CDR2 (germline): SGHTA, FQGTGA. The CDR3 here is CASSLRADLYNEQFF. Here the CDR3 DNA reads TGTGCCAGCAGCTTACGAGCGGATCTATACAATGAGCAGTTCTTC.

The chain is built from TRBV5-4 and TRBJ2-7; D might be TRBD2 (5 bases). The CDR3 extends over 14 amino acids. Germline CDR1 is SGHNT and CDR2 is YYREEE (reference sequence). The germline V and J ends were trimmed by 4 bases and 4 bases, with 15 bases remaining between them. The CDR3 here is CASSTREITYEQYF. The CDR3, as DNA: TGTGCCAGCAGCACGAGGGAGATCACTTACGAGCAGTACTTC.

V gene TRBV13 combines with J gene TRBJ1-4, with 9 bases fitting TRBD1. This CDR3 comprises 15 residues. Germline V gene data show CDR1 as PRHDT and CDR2 as FYEKMQ (reference sequence). With V trimmed by 1 base and J by 7 bases, 4 bases remained unmatched. Here the CDR3 reads CASSLVGQGSEKLFF. CDR3 nucleotide sequence: TGTGCCAGCAGCTTAGTGGGACAGGGCTCTGAAAAACTGTTTTTT.

The CDR3 here is CASSLRGNRGRNTEAFF. The DNA for the CDR3 is TGTGCCAGCAGTTTAAGGGGGAACAGGGGGCGCAACACTGAAGCTTTCTTT. The J gene is TRBJ1-1, the V gene TRBV28; 9 bases are a match to TRBD1. Germline CDR1 and CDR2: MDHEN and SYDVKM. V was pared by 2 bases and J by 2 bases, with 9 bases of the junction left unmatched. CDR3 length: 17 amino acids. Filled out from reference TRBV28 and TRBJ1-1, the complete variable domain reads DVKVTQSSRYLVKRTGEKVFLECVQDMDHENMFWYRQDPGLGLRLIYFSYDVKMKEKGDIPEGYSVSREKKERFSLILESASTNQTSMYLCASSLRGNRGRNTEAFFGQGTRLTVV.

This rearrangement joins TRBV27 to TRBJ1-5; TRBD1 is a possible D gene (5 bases). Trimming left V 4 bases short and J 2 bases short, with 9 bases between. CDR1 and CDR2 (germline): MNHEY, SMNVEV (reference sequence). This CDR3 has 14 amino acids. CDR3 sequence: CASSSGVGNQPQHF. CDR3 DNA: TGTGCCAGCAGTTCGGGGGTAGGCAATCAGCCCCAGCATTTT.

In regard to this clone: At one of its ends the junction is not consistent with the germline gene, which may arise from a read error. The chain links TRBV7-7 to TRBJ2-1, with TRBD1 as a possible D gene (6 bases). The CDR3 has 15 residues. The germline V gene has CDR1 SSHAT and CDR2 FNYEAQ (reference sequence). CDR3: CASSFGDTPLDEQFF. DNA of the CDR3: TGTGCTAGCAGCTTTGGGGACACCCCCTTGGATGAGCAGTTCTTC.

The chain is built from TRBV7-8 and TRBJ2-7; D gene ambiguous. V was pared by 5 bases and J by 5 bases, with 16 bases between. The CDR3 loop spans 14 amino acids. CDR1 and CDR2 from the germline V gene are SGHVS and FQNEAQ. The CDR3 DNA reads as TGTGCCAGCAGCCCTACGGGTCCGGGTGACGAGCAGTACTTC. It codes for CASSPTGPGDEQYF.

This chain connects TRBV13 to TRBJ2-7, with a possible D match to TRBD1 (5 bases). Trimming removed 4 bases from V and 2 bases from J, with 12 bases in between. Germline CDR1 reads PRHDT; CDR2 reads FYEKMQ (reference sequence). The CDR3 has 14 residues. CDR3 sequence (DNA): TGTGCCAGCAGCTCCGGACACGGTGCCTACGAGCAGTACTTC. Translated, it gives CASSSGHGAYEQYF.

This clone has just one count. The chain couples TRBV2 to TRBJ2-7, with TRBD1 matching 7 bases. After removal of 6 bases from V and 0 bases from J, the junction contained 17 bases not matched to a gene. CDR1 SNHLY and CDR2 FYNNEI come from the germline V gene. The CDR3 has 18 residues. CDR3 protein: CASRNPARDSRSSYEQYF. The DNA for the CDR3 is TGTGCCAGCAGGAACCCGGCCCGGGACAGCAGGAGCTCCTACGAGCAGTACTTC.

The chain is built from TRBV5-5 and TRBJ2-7; tentative D call: TRBD2 (5 bases). This CDR3 comprises 13 residues. V was pared by 4 bases and J by 4 bases, with 12 bases between. Germline V gives CDR1 SGHKS, CDR2 YYEKEE (reference sequence). CDR3 sequence: CASSPRDPYEQYF. The DNA of the CDR3 is TGTGCCAGCAGCCCCCGGGATCCTTACGAGCAGTACTTC.

V usage is TRBV21-1 and J usage is TRBJ2-1; TRBD2 is taken as the D call from the table, unchecked against the DNA. TRBV21-1 is tagged as a pseudogene. The length of the CDR3 is 18 residues. The CDR3 reads CARTMGRTSGKDYNEQFF. The CDR3 nucleotides read TGTGCCAGAACAATGGGTAGAACTAGCGGTAAGGACTACAATGAGCAGTTCTTC.

The V gene is TRBV5-1, the J gene TRBJ2-1; no clear D gene. Trimming removed 3 bases from V and 6 bases from J, with 4 bases in between. The CDR3 contains 11 residues. Germline V gives CDR1 SGHRS, CDR2 YFSETQ. CDR3 bases: TGCGCCAGCAGCTCTGCCAATGAGCAGTTCTTC. Its translation: CASSSANEQFF.

Notes on this clone: The sample contains more than one DNA sequence encoding this CDR3. The chain employs TRBV9 and TRBJ2-7, with D possibly TRBD2 on 6 matching bases. Deletions cut 2 bases from V and 2 bases from J, with 14 bases between. Looked up from germline, CDR1 is SGDLS and CDR2 is YYNGEE. The CDR3 contains 15 residues. The CDR3 DNA is TGTGCCAGCAGCGTTGGGGGGACGCTTACCTACGAGCAGTACTTC. The encoded protein is CASSVGGTLTYEQYF.

The V gene is TRBV27, the J gene TRBJ2-6, with D perhaps TRBD1 (6 bases). Germline-derived CDR1 and CDR2 are MNHEY and SMNVEV (reference sequence). The ends were cut back, 9 bases at V and 4 bases at J, with 19 bases in the middle. The CDR3 is made up of 16 amino acids. The CDR3 bases are TGTGCCAGTTCCCCAGAAAGGGGGAACGGGGCCAACGTCCTGACTTTC. It translates to CASSPERGNGANVLTF.

The chain combines TRBV19 with TRBJ2-7; 10 bases match TRBD2. Germline V gives CDR1 LNHDA, CDR2 SQIVND (reference sequence). V gave up 5 bases and J gave up 1 base; unmatched junction bases: 8. The CDR3 sequence is 16 residues long. The CDR3 DNA is TGTGCCAGTAGTCCCAGACTAGCGGGCTCTTCCTACGAGCAGTACTTC. It encodes CASSPRLAGSSYEQYF. Supplemented by reference TRBV19 and TRBJ2-7, the full variable domain reads DGGITQSPKYLFRKEGQNVTLSCEQNLNHDAMYWYRQDPGQGLRLIYYSQIVNDFQKGDIAEGYSVSREKKESFPLTVTSAQKNPTAFYLCASSPRLAGSSYEQYFGPGTRLTVT.

The J gene is TRBJ1-4, the V gene TRBV1. TRBV1 is recorded as a pseudogene. This CDR3 has 16 residues. CDR3: CTSSQDIRGSNEKLFF. CDR3 bases: TGCACCAGCAGCCAAGATATCCGAGGGTCTAATGAAAAACTGTTTTTT.

This sequence joins TRBV7-2 and TRBJ1-5, with 7 bases that match TRBD1. Germline-derived CDR1 and CDR2 are SGHTA and FQGNSA. The CDR3 totals 13 residues. After removal of 2 bases from V and 7 bases from J, the junction contained 2 bases not matched to a gene. The CDR3 region is CASSLRTGQPQHF. The CDR3 coding sequence is TGTGCCAGCAGCTTAAGGACAGGCCAGCCCCAGCATTTT.

V usage is TRBV2 and J usage is TRBJ2-3; 11 bases match TRBD1. After removal of 6 bases from V and 3 bases from J, the junction contained 5 bases not matched to a gene. CDR1 is SNHLY and CDR2 is FYNNEI in the germline V gene. This CDR3 comprises 15 residues. CDR3: CASSLDRGLTDTQYF. The CDR3 nucleotides are TGTGCCAGCAGCCTGGACAGGGGGCTAACAGATACGCAGTATTTT.

The V gene is TRBV29-1, the J gene TRBJ2-5; 9 bases are shared with TRBD1. Germline V gene sequence: CDR1 SQVTM, CDR2 ANQGSEA. This CDR3 contains 12 residues. The junction had 2 bases not matched to a gene; V was cut back by 7 bases and J by 2 bases. CDR3 nucleotide sequence: TGCAGCGCCGGACAGGGGCAAGAGACCCAGTACTTC. Translating it yields CSAGQGQETQYF.

This chain links TRBV2 with TRBJ2-3; 11 positions match TRBD2. CDR3 length equals 15 residues. Germline V CDR1 and CDR2: SNHLY, FYNNEI. J lost 2 bases, V lost 10 bases, and 8 bases had no gene match. Here the CDR3 reads CATSGTSGFTDTQYF. CDR3 nucleotide sequence: TGTGCCACTTCAGGGACTAGCGGTTTCACAGATACGCAGTATTTT.

This clone was seen a handful of times. The sample contains more than one DNA sequence encoding this CDR3. The rearrangement links TRBV2 to TRBJ1-2; 9 bases line up with TRBD1. Germline V lookup: CDR1 SNHLY, CDR2 FYNNEI. V shed 6 bases, J shed 3 bases, and the junction held 8 bases outside the gene matches. The CDR3 runs to 15 residues. CDR3 nucleotide sequence: TGTGCCAGCAGCGCTCCGGACAGGGGAGACTATGGCTACACCTTC. Encoded protein: CASSAPDRGDYGYTF.

The V call is TRBV4-1, the J call TRBJ1-4, with D hard to call. The germline V and J ends were trimmed by 4 bases and 4 bases, with 7 bases remaining between them. Looked up from germline, CDR1 is MGHRA and CDR2 is YSYEKL. This CDR3 is 13 amino acids long. This CDR3 reads CASSLILNEKLFF. The DNA of the CDR3 is TGCGCCAGCAGCCTGATCCTTAATGAAAAACTGTTTTTT.

This clone was seen more than once but under ten times. V gene TRBV19 combines with J gene TRBJ2-6, with TRBD1 matching 7 bases. In germline, CDR1 is LNHDA, CDR2 SQIVND (reference sequence). With 7 bases clipped from V and 2 bases from J, the junction kept 11 bases outside the gene matches. The CDR3 consists of 17 residues. The CDR3 loop is CASTPGQTRTGANVLTF. CDR3 nucleotide sequence: TGTGCCAGTACCCCGGGACAGACGCGAACTGGGGCCAACGTCCTGACTTTC.

The chain joins TRBV28 to TRBJ1-5; the D gene is possibly TRBD1 (5 bases). This CDR3 comprises 14 residues. V gave up 8 bases and J gave up 0 bases, with 11 bases separating them. Germline V lookup: CDR1 MDHEN, CDR2 SYDVKM. CDR3 in amino acids: CASGGGTSNQPQHF. In DNA, the CDR3 is TGTGCCAGCGGGGGGGGTACTAGCAATCAGCCCCAGCATTTT.